This T cell receptor (beta chain) was identified in a study of blood T cell repertoires in COVID-19. This clone is a singleton in its sample. The DNA is left out, because the CDR3 cannot be placed on it with certainty; the CDR3 is given as TCRdb lists it. Clones were sequenced by immunoSEQ multiplex PCR, and TCRdb holds only the in-frame ones, with some missing. This table has some 98,000 clones, roughly 84% appearing once. Including both end residues, the CDR3 is 14 amino acids long. Germline lookup yields CDR1 SGDLS and CDR2 YYNGEE. The chain couples TRBV9 to TRBJ2-1; the table's D gene call, TRBD1, was not cross checked with the DNA. Sequenced input: peripheral blood. The clonotype originates from a man aged 55 to 70 with acute or convalescent COVID-19. This chain's CDR3 is CASSVVGQGSFRFF.